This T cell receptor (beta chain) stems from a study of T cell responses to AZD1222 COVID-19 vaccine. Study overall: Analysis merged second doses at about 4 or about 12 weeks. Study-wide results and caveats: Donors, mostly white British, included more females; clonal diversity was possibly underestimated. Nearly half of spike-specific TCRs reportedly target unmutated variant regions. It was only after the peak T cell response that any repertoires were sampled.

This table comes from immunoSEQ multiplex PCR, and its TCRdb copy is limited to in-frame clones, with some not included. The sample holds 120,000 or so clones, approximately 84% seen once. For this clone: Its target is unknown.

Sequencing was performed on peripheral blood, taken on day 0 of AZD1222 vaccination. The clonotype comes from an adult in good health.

CDR3 coding DNA: TGTGCCAGTAGTATGGACGGAACCTACGAGCAGTACTTC. It codes for CASSMDGTYEQYF. The chain joins TRBV19 to TRBJ2-7, with D uncertain. Germline V gives CDR1 LNHDA, CDR2 SQIVND (reference sequence). This CDR3 is built from 13 residues. V was trimmed by 3 bases and J by 2 bases, leaving 8 bases between them.